This T cell receptor (beta chain) was sequenced for a study of blood T cell repertoires in COVID-19. The germline gives CDR1 MNHEY, CDR2 SVGAGI. CDR3 length: 13 amino acids. Trimming took 6 bases from V and 8 from J, leaving 16 bases between them. Sequencing was performed with immunoSEQ multiplex PCR; in TCRdb, only in-frame clones are kept and a portion is missing. The sample lists 200,000 to 300,000 clones, 88% occurring once. This TCR came from a man aged 60 to 69 who had recovered from COVID-19. V gene TRBV6-5 combines with J gene TRBJ1-2, with D perhaps matching TRBD1 (6 bases). The source material was peripheral blood. The CDR3 region is CASRRDLGGGYTF. The CDR3 nucleotides are TGTGCCAGCAGACGGGACCTTGGGGGCGGCTACACCTTC.